Following are 17 T cell receptor beta chains from one sample sequenced in a study of blood T cell repertoires in COVID-19. The table came from immunoSEQ multiplex PCR; TCRdb's copy has only in-frame clones and leaves some out. The sample records hundreds of thousands of clones, about 90% being singletons. The sequencing sample was made of PBMCs or T cells enriched from blood (not recorded which). The receptors originated from a woman under 40 with acute COVID-19.

The genes are TRBV5-1 and TRBJ2-1; 12 nucleotides agree with TRBD2. V was clipped by 4 bases and J by 8 bases; unmatched bases: 10. Germline V gives CDR1 SGHRS, CDR2 YFSETQ. The CDR3 runs to 16 residues. The CDR3 loop is CASSKSSGGAADEQFF. DNA for the CDR3: TGCGCCAGCAGCAAATCTAGCGGGGGGGCCGCTGATGAGCAGTTCTTC.

The chain joins TRBV4-1 to TRBJ2-3; 11 positions agree with TRBD1. The CDR3 length is 12 residues. Germline CDR1 and CDR2: MGHRA and YSYEKL. The V and J ends lost 8 bases and 5 bases, in that order; junction bases with no gene match: 0. This chain's CDR3 is CASGTGGDTQYF. CDR3 bases: TGCGCCAGCGGGACAGGGGGAGATACGCAGTATTTT.

CDR3 sequence (DNA): TGTGCCAGCAGCTCGGGGGGGAACACTGAAGCTTTCTTT. Amino acid sequence: CASSSGGNTEAFF. The chain carries TRBV9 and TRBJ1-1; D possibly corresponds to TRBD1 (5 bases). The CDR3 extends over 13 amino acids. Germline V gives CDR1 SGDLS, CDR2 YYNGEE. Between the trimmed V and J ends, which lost 4 bases and 1 base, there was a span of 8 bases.

The chain employs TRBV13 and TRBJ2-3; 13 bases are shared with TRBD2. The CDR3 sequence is 17 residues long. The junction had 7 bases not matched to a gene; V was cut back by 4 bases and J by 3 bases. Germline CDR1 reads PRHDT; CDR2 reads FYEKMQ (reference sequence). The CDR3 loop is CASSSTSGGSGTDTQYF. CDR3 nucleotide sequence: TGTGCCAGCAGCTCGACTAGCGGGGGGTCAGGGACAGATACGCAGTATTTT.

This clone occurred a few times. The chain is built from TRBV11-1 and TRBJ2-3, with D possibly TRBD2 on 6 matching bases. In germline, CDR1 is SGHAT, CDR2 FQDESV (reference sequence). The V and J ends lost 5 bases and 4 bases respectively, with 13 bases between them. The CDR3 consists of 14 residues. The CDR3 nucleotides are TGTGCCAGCAGCCCTGGATGGGAGGCAGATACGCAGTATTTT. Its translation is CASSPGWEADTQYF.

This rearrangement joins TRBV29-1 to TRBJ1-2; 9 nucleotides agree with TRBD1. This CDR3 spans 16 amino acids. Germline CDR1 and CDR2: SQVTM and ANQGSEA. The trim removed 1 base at V and 0 bases at J, leaving 6 bases unmatched. CDR3 loop: CSVEGGQGPSNYGYTF. The DNA for the CDR3 is TGCAGCGTTGAAGGGGGACAGGGACCCTCTAACTATGGCTACACCTTC.

This sequence joins TRBV6-2 or TRBV6-3 and TRBJ2-5, with 7 positions matching TRBD2. The length of the CDR3 is 13 residues. Looked up from germline, CDR1 is MNHEY and CDR2 is SVGEGT. J lost 3 bases, V lost 4 bases, and 2 bases had no gene match. This CDR3 reads CASSSLAEETQYF. Written as DNA, the CDR3 is TGTGCCAGCAGTTCGCTAGCGGAAGAGACCCAGTACTTC.

The chain joins TRBV10-2 to TRBJ1-3; D is unclear. There are 13 residues in the CDR3. Trimming stripped 0 bases from V and 4 bases from J, with 4 bases between. CDR1 and CDR2 from the germline V gene are WSHSY and SAAADI. The CDR3 protein is CASSESQGNTIYF. In DNA, the CDR3 is TGCGCCAGCAGTGAGTCACAGGGAAACACCATATATTTT.

The chain couples TRBV2 to TRBJ1-6, with 9 nucleotides matching TRBD1. The CDR3 length is 15 residues. Trimming cost V 6 bases and J 7 bases; bases outside gene matches: 7. Per germline, CDR1 SNHLY and CDR2 FYNNEI. This CDR3 reads CASRGQGIGNSPLHF. CDR3 sequence (DNA): TGTGCCAGCAGGGGACAGGGTATAGGGAATTCACCCCTCCACTTT.

As concerns this clone: Different DNA sequences within this sample yield the same CDR3. The CDR3 coding sequence is TGTGCCAGCAGCGTCGGCGGGAGCAATCAGCCCCAGCATTTT. Its translation: CASSVGGSNQPQHF. The chain has TRBV9 and TRBJ1-5; D is ambiguous. Trimming cost V 2 bases and J 1 base, with 7 bases left between them. There are 14 residues in the CDR3. Germline CDR1 reads SGDLS; CDR2 reads YYNGEE.

J is TRBJ1-1 and V is TRBV3-1 (or the pseudogene TRBV3-2); the D is unclear. Looked up from germline, CDR1 is LGHDT and CDR2 is YNNKEL (reference sequence). CDR3 length equals 15 residues. With 0 bases removed from V and 1 base from J, the gap between germline ends came to 9 bases. CDR3 coding DNA: TGTGCCAGCAGCCAAGATACTTCCAAGAACACTGAAGCTTTCTTT. Residues: CASSQDTSKNTEAFF.

V is TRBV28 and J is TRBJ1-3; no reliable D call. This CDR3 spans 14 amino acids. CDR1 and CDR2 (germline): MDHEN, SYDVKM. V lost 3 bases to trimming and J lost 4 bases, with 10 bases between them. CDR3 DNA sequence: TGTGCCAGCAGTTTCGAGGGCGCGGGAAACACCATATATTTT. As protein: CASSFEGAGNTIYF.

V gene TRBV3-1 (or the pseudogene TRBV3-2) combines with J gene TRBJ1-2, with 8 bases aligning to TRBD1. This CDR3 comprises 15 residues. From germline, CDR1 is LGHDT and CDR2 YNNKEL (reference sequence). Trimming removed 7 bases from V and 3 bases from J; junction bases left unmatched: 10. In DNA form, the CDR3 reads TGTGCCAGCACTAGTGGGGCGACAGGGGACTATGGCTACACCTTC. Protein product: CASTSGATGDYGYTF.

The rearrangement links TRBV27 to TRBJ2-3; TRBD2 matches 14 bases. The trim removed 7 bases at V and 3 bases at J, leaving 9 bases unmatched. The CDR3 consists of 17 residues. Germline CDR1 is MNHEY and CDR2 is SMNVEV (reference sequence). The DNA of the CDR3 is TGTGCCAGCAAACCGGGACTAGCGGGAGTCGGGACAGATACGCAGTATTTT. Translating it yields CASKPGLAGVGTDTQYF.

V and J are TRBV7-9 and TRBJ1-1; 8 positions agree with TRBD1. The CDR3 consists of 17 residues. With 6 bases clipped from V and 0 bases from J, the junction kept 12 bases outside the gene matches. The V gene's germline CDR1 is SEHNR and CDR2 FQNEAQ (reference sequence). In DNA, the CDR3 is TGTGCCAGCAGTCCCCGGGACAGGATCTACATGAACACTGAAGCTTTCTTT. Translating it yields CASSPRDRIYMNTEAFF.

This chain uses TRBV19 with TRBJ1-4, with 8 bases aligning to TRBD1. The V gene end was trimmed by 5 bases and the J gene end by 7 bases; junction bases not matched to a gene: 3. This CDR3 region has 13 residues. Per germline, CDR1 LNHDA and CDR2 SQIVND (reference sequence). This CDR3 is CASSDRGAEKLFF. The CDR3 DNA reads TGTGCCAGTAGTGACAGGGGAGCTGAAAAACTGTTTTTT.

This chain joins TRBV6-5 and TRBJ1-3; the D is unclear. Trimming left V 2 bases short and J 4 bases short, with 9 bases between. The CDR3 has 14 residues. Germline CDR1 is MNHEY and CDR2 is SVGAGI. CDR3 DNA sequence: TGTGCCAGCAGTTACGAGGTGAACGGAAACACCATATATTTT. Translating it yields CASSYEVNGNTIYF.